These 23 T cell receptor beta chains share one sample of origin, sequenced in a study of blood T cell repertoires in COVID-19. Generated by immunoSEQ multiplex PCR, the TCRdb table keeps only in-frame clones and is missing some. The sample holds 150,000 or so clones, under 85% seen once. The sample comprised peripheral blood. The receptors originated from a human donor in a cohort sampled during active COVID-19.

The V and J genes are TRBV7-8 and TRBJ2-5; TRBD1 is a possible D gene (6 bases). The V gene lost 2 bases and the J gene lost 5 bases, with 12 bases spanning the gap. The germline V gene encodes CDR1 SGHVS and CDR2 FQNEAQ. The CDR3 contains 14 residues. This chain's CDR3 is CASSLTGIRETQYF. The CDR3 DNA reads as TGTGCCAGCAGCTTAACAGGGATCCGTGAGACCCAGTACTTC. Looking up the rest from reference TRBV7-8 and TRBJ2-5 gives the full variable domain: GAGVSQSPRYKVAKRGQDVALRCDPISGHVSLFWYQQALGQGPEFLTYFQNEAQLDKSGLPSDRFFAERPEGSVSTLKIQRTQQEDSAVYLCASSLTGIRETQYFGPGTRLLVL.

The rearrangement uses TRBV18 and TRBJ2-1; 11 bases fit TRBD2. Germline trimming cut 6 bases from V and 9 bases from J; bases unmatched to any gene: 7. The CDR3 contains 14 residues. Germline-derived CDR1 and CDR2 are KGHSH and LQKENI. The CDR3 bases are TGTGCCAGCTCGGGGACTAGCGGAAGGGGTGAGCAGTTCTTC. It translates to CASSGTSGRGEQFF.

This clone was counted once. The chain carries TRBV30 and TRBJ2-7; 10 bases fit TRBD1. Unmatched junction bases numbered 13, after V lost 2 bases and J lost 0 bases. Germline assignment: CDR1 GTSNPN and CDR2 SVGIG (reference sequence). This CDR3 has 18 residues. CDR3 sequence reads: CAWSPKTGGGGVSYEQYF. The CDR3 bases are TGTGCCTGGAGTCCCAAGACAGGGGGCGGAGGTGTCTCCTACGAGCAGTACTTC.

The V and J genes are TRBV15 and TRBJ2-3; TRBD2 aligns across 8 bases. Per germline, CDR1 LNHNV and CDR2 YYDKDF (reference sequence). The V and J ends lost 5 bases and 3 bases, in that order; junction bases with no gene match: 16. This CDR3 has 18 amino acids. This CDR3 reads CATSSGTRAGVGTDTQYF. The CDR3, as DNA: TGTGCCACCAGCTCAGGGACCAGAGCGGGAGTTGGGACAGATACGCAGTATTTT.

The chain uses TRBV19 and TRBJ1-2, with a weak D call TRBD1 (5 bases). The CDR3 length is 15 residues. Germline V gene lookup returns CDR1 LNHDA and CDR2 SQIVND (reference sequence). Trimming took off 1 base at V and 4 bases at J, with 13 bases between the two ends. In DNA, the CDR3 is TGTGCCAGTAGTATAGGGGGCACGGGGGGCTATGGCTACACCTTC. It translates to CASSIGGTGGYGYTF.

V gene TRBV27 combines with J gene TRBJ2-2; tentatively, D is TRBD2 (6 bases). Trimming removed 2 bases at V and 7 bases at J, with 23 bases between. Germline CDR1 is MNHEY and CDR2 is SMNVEV (reference sequence). There are 18 residues in the CDR3. CDR3 residues: CASSLGFWRVERFGELFF. CDR3 DNA: TGTGCCAGCAGTTTAGGGTTCTGGAGGGTGGAGAGGTTCGGGGAGCTGTTTTTT.

The rearrangement links TRBV5-1 to TRBJ2-7; TRBD1 matches 7 bases. Looked up from germline, CDR1 is SGHRS and CDR2 is YFSETQ. V gave up 1 base and J gave up 3 bases; unmatched junction bases: 7. This CDR3 is built from 15 residues. The CDR3 here is CASSLWTGQGYEQYF. The DNA of the CDR3 is TGCGCCAGCAGCTTGTGGACAGGCCAAGGCTACGAGCAGTACTTC.

This clone came up once. The chain uses TRBV7-9 and TRBJ2-2; TRBD1 matches 9 bases. V was pared by 7 bases and J by 2 bases, with 11 bases of the junction left unmatched. This CDR3 comprises 17 residues. Germline CDR1 and CDR2: SEHNR and FQNEAQ (reference sequence). The CDR3 is CASTHRGHPQNTGELFF. In nucleotides, the CDR3 is TGTGCCAGCACCCACAGGGGGCACCCACAAAACACCGGGGAGCTGTTTTTT. Filled out from reference TRBV7-9 and TRBJ2-2, the complete variable domain reads DTGVSQNPRHKITKRGQNVTFRCDPISEHNRLYWYRQTLGQGPEFLTYFQNEAQLEKSRLLSDRFSAERPKGSFSTLEIQRTEQGDSAMYLCASTHRGHPQNTGELFFGEGSRLTVL.

CDR3 sequence reads: CASSPRYRGGGTDTQYF. The CDR3 DNA sequence: TGTGCCAGCAGCCCACGATACAGGGGGGGCGGCACAGATACGCAGTATTTT. The chain couples TRBV7-2 to TRBJ2-3; tentative D call: TRBD1 (8 bases). This CDR3 region has 17 residues. V lost 5 bases to trimming and J lost 1 base, with 19 bases between them. The germline V gene encodes CDR1 SGHTA and CDR2 FQGNSA. Drawing the rest from reference TRBV7-2 and TRBJ2-3, the complete variable domain is GAGVSQSPSNKVTEKGKDVELRCDPISGHTALYWYRQSLGQGLEFLIYFQGNSAPDKSGLPSDRFSAERTGGSVSTLTIQRTQQEDSAVYLCASSPRYRGGGTDTQYFGPGTRLTVL.

This clone occurred once. The chain combines TRBV3-1 (or the pseudogene TRBV3-2) with TRBJ2-3, with 8 bases aligning to TRBD2. This CDR3 comprises 15 residues. V lost 3 bases to trimming and J lost 2 bases; unmatched junction nucleotides: 4. Germline-derived CDR1 and CDR2 are LGHDT and YNNKEL (reference sequence). The CDR3 spells CASSQGLDDTDTQYF. The CDR3 coding sequence is TGTGCCAGCAGCCAGGGACTAGACGACACAGATACGCAGTATTTT.

The V call is TRBV6-2 or TRBV6-3, the J call TRBJ2-1; a weak D match, TRBD1 (5 bases). CDR1 and CDR2 from the germline V gene are MNHEY and SVGEGT. The CDR3 is made up of 12 amino acids. V was pared by 6 bases and J by 14 bases, with 17 bases between. The CDR3 DNA reads as TGTGCCAGCAGCCAAACGCAGGGCTCAAAGTTCTTC. Translation gives CASSQTQGSKFF.

The chain links TRBV19 to TRBJ1-2; D is possibly TRBD1 (6 bases). The CDR3 length is 14 residues. The germline V gene has CDR1 LNHDA and CDR2 SQIVND (reference sequence). Trimming stripped 2 bases from V and 7 bases from J, with 14 bases between. This chain's CDR3 is CASSIQGRIGGYTF. In DNA, the CDR3 is TGTGCCAGTAGTATACAGGGGAGAATCGGTGGCTACACCTTC.

The chain uses TRBV28 and TRBJ1-3; the match to TRBD1 covers 10 bases. V gave up 2 bases and J gave up 3 bases; unmatched junction bases: 4. Per germline, CDR1 MDHEN and CDR2 SYDVKM. This CDR3 spans 16 amino acids. CDR3 DNA sequence: TGTGCCAGCAGTTTAGGGGGGACAGGGGTTGGAAACACCATATATTTT. Protein sequence: CASSLGGTGVGNTIYF.

This chain links TRBV7-3 with TRBJ2-2; TRBD2 matches 13 bases. The V segment lost 4 bases and the J segment 6 bases; nucleotides outside the gene matches: 2. The CDR3 is 15 residues long. From germline, CDR1 is SGHTA and CDR2 FQGTGA. DNA for the CDR3: TGTGCCAGCAGCTCGGGACTAGCGGGATCCGGGGAGCTGTTTTTT. Translated, it gives CASSSGLAGSGELFF.

The gene calls are TRBV6-6 and TRBJ2-2; TRBD1 matches at 9 bases. CDR3 length: 16 residues. V shed 2 bases, J shed 7 bases, and the junction held 8 bases outside the gene matches. Germline CDR1 and CDR2: MNHNY and SVGAGI (reference sequence). CDR3 amino acids: CASSYLRTGVVGELFF. CDR3 nucleotide sequence: TGTGCCAGCAGTTACCTTCGGACAGGGGTAGTCGGGGAGCTGTTTTTT.

The V and J genes are TRBV3-1 (or the pseudogene TRBV3-2) and TRBJ2-7; 9 nucleotides agree with TRBD1. This CDR3 region has 15 residues. Germline V gene sequence: CDR1 LGHDT, CDR2 YNNKEL (reference sequence). The ends lost 4 bases at V and 1 base at J; junction bases unmatched: 5. The DNA of the CDR3 is TGTGCCAGCAGCCTAAAAGGGACAGGGTCCTACGAGCAGTACTTC. This codes for CASSLKGTGSYEQYF.

This chain uses TRBV5-4 with TRBJ2-3, with 14 bases identical to TRBD2. Germline CDR1 and CDR2: SGHNT and YYREEE (reference sequence). Trimming removed 3 bases from V and 4 bases from J; junction bases left unmatched: 4. This CDR3 is built from 16 residues. The CDR3 protein is CASSSGLAGGADTQYF. CDR3 DNA sequence: TGTGCCAGCAGCTCCGGACTAGCGGGAGGAGCAGATACGCAGTATTTT.

Worth noting for this clone: At one of its ends the junction is not consistent with the germline gene, which may arise from a read error. Other DNA sequences within the sample encode an identical CDR3. This chain joins TRBV11-2 and TRBJ2-7; 12 bases match TRBD2. There are 14 residues in the CDR3. Germline CDR1 reads SGHAT; CDR2 reads FQNNGV. CDR3 in DNA: TGTGCCAGCAGCCGACTAGCGGGAGATAACGAGCAATACTTC. Protein: CASSRLAGDNEQYF.

The chain employs TRBV12-5 and TRBJ2-7, with D unresolved. The V end was cut by 1 base, the J end by 2 bases, with 9 bases between. Germline V gene lookup returns CDR1 LGHNT and CDR2 FRNRAP. This CDR3 is built from 14 residues. Here the CDR3 reads CASGLGAIPYEQYF. CDR3 nucleotide sequence: TGTGCTAGTGGTTTGGGAGCTATCCCCTACGAGCAGTACTTC.

This chain links TRBV29-1 with TRBJ1-2; TRBD1 aligns across 9 bases. Germline trimming cut 7 bases from V and 7 bases from J; bases unmatched to any gene: 10. Germline V gene data show CDR1 as SQVTM and CDR2 as ANQGSEA. The CDR3 sequence is 13 residues long. CDR3 protein: CSAEQGASSGYTF. The CDR3 coding sequence is TGCAGCGCCGAACAGGGGGCTTCTTCTGGCTACACCTTC.

The chain combines TRBV19 with TRBJ1-2; 7 positions agree with TRBD1. V shed 7 bases and J 7 bases; nucleotides not matched to a gene: 15. Germline assignment: CDR1 LNHDA and CDR2 SQIVND (reference sequence). This CDR3 is 15 amino acids long. For the CDR3, the DNA is TGTGCCAGTACCCCTTGGTTAGGGGGCCGGCGTGGCTACACCTTC. Encoded protein: CASTPWLGGRRGYTF.

The chain couples TRBV7-5 to TRBJ2-3; the table's TRBD2 call for D was not verified on the DNA. TRBV7-5 is termed a pseudogene. The CDR3 consists of 15 residues. The CDR3 reads CARSSPTERTDTQYF. The CDR3 bases are TGTGCCAGAAGCTCCCCAACTGAGCGAACAGATACGCAGTATTTT.

The chain's CDR3 is CASSLGTGGNNYGYTF. The CDR3 nucleotides are TGCGCCAGCAGCTTGGGGACAGGGGGTAATAACTATGGCTACACCTTC. V gene TRBV5-1 combines with J gene TRBJ1-2, with 10 positions matching TRBD1. J lost 1 base, V lost 0 bases, and 3 bases had no gene match. The V gene's germline CDR1 is SGHRS and CDR2 YFSETQ. This CDR3 region has 16 residues.